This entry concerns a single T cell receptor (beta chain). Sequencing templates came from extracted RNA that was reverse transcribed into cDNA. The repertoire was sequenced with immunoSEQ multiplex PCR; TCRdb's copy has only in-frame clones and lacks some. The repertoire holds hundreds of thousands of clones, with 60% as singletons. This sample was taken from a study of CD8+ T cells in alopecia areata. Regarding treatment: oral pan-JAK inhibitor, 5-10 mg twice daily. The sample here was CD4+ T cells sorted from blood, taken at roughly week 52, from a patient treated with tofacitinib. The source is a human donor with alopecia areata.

The CDR3 bases are TGCGCCAGCAGCCCAAGGGACAGGGGAGGGTTAGCCAAAAACATTCAGTACTTC. Encoded protein: CASSPRDRGGLAKNIQYF. V gene TRBV5-1 combines with J gene TRBJ2-4; 10 nucleotides line up with TRBD1. The germline V gene has CDR1 SGHRS and CDR2 YFSETQ. The CDR3 runs to 18 residues. V dropped 4 bases and J dropped 0; count of bases not matched to a gene: 10.